Described below is a single TCR beta chain sequence and its context. There is no known antigen for this receptor. No much larger clonotype is one base removed from it; base qualities were not supplied. This entry belongs to a study of T cell responses to AZD1222 COVID-19 vaccine (dated by TCRdb to the early 2020s). Broadly, across the study: AZD1222 recipients with second doses at about 4 weeks or about 12 weeks were pooled, because spike-specific TCR depth and breadth did not differ between schedules. TCR sequencing covered approximately 230 trial participants: 200 to 210 given two doses of AZD1222 and 26 given two doses of MenACWY control vaccine. Trial participants were enrolled by age into 18-55, 56-69 and 70-plus year subgroups, with roughly 160, 29 and 62 TCR-sequenced participants respectively. What the study reported, not specific to this receptor: Most participants were white British and females outnumbered males, and the authors suggested that clonal diversity may have been underestimated. Because no day 14 peak-response samples were available, the repertoires could be characterized only after the peak T cell response. Reportedly, close to half of the unique spike-specific TCRs recognized epitopes lying outside the regions that are mutated in the B.1.351 and B.1.1.7 variants. CD4 TCRs associated with the vaccine covered the entire spike protein, and the dominant responses were in regions 160-218 and 743-854. Only five to seven AZD1222 recipients were SARS-CoV-2 seropositive at baseline, limiting conclusions about previously exposed vaccinees. The 56-69-year group was small, and its depth increase did not reach significance, likely because of low power. After two AZD1222 doses, both the breadth and the depth of spike-specific TCRs were significantly higher than at day 0 and than in MenACWY recipients.

From the cysteine up to the phenylalanine, the CDR3 has a length of 17 residues. Only the CDR3 part of the read is kept: 51 bases, read in frame from the first base. V lost 6 bases and J lost 1 base; the stretch between them is 22 bases long. According to the germline V gene, CDR1 reads SGHRS and CDR2 reads YFSETQ. The CDR3 regions of human TCRbeta chains were analyzed by immunosequencing. Under the source paper's analysis protocol: TCRs in the repertoires were compared against a reference library of SARS-CoV-2-specific TCRs that had been generated with the MIRA antigen-specificity platform. Breadth was defined as the fraction of unique TCRs that were SARS-CoV-2-associated, and depth was defined as the fraction of total T cells that were SARS-CoV-2-associated. Using the MIRA data, each spike-specific TCR was assigned both to the spike region to which the TCR was reactive and to a CD4 or CD8 class. Log10-transformed breadth and depth values were compared by one-way ANOVA with Sidak's multiple comparisons tests. Imported from immuneACCESS, the table was reduced by TCRdb to in-frame sequences with V and J called. These copies leave out some clones; in studies compared against another copy, an unresolved V gene accounts for under half, and the cause of the remainder is not known. That table gives V, J and clone size, and the DNA gave D and trimming. The sample has about 170,000 clones on record, 80% to 95% of them singletons. The ten largest clones represent approximately 4% of the sample.

The time point label, as the study defines it: baseline before first vaccination. Samples from vaccinated people were obtained from the UK trials COV001 and COV002, which included a single-blind randomized controlled phase 2/3 trial of AZD1222 (ChAdOx1 nCoV-19) in healthy adults. For TCRbeta chain sequencing, PBMC samples from trial participants were taken at day 0 and at day 28 after the second dose. Sequenced material: peripheral blood, taken on day 0 of AZD1222 vaccination. The sequence is built from TRBV5-1 and TRBJ1-1; the D gene is perhaps TRBD1, from 5 matching bases. This TCR came from an adult in good health. The CDR3: CASMEQGRAGTNTEAFF. The DNA sequence follows: TGCGCCAGCATGGAGCAGGGCAGAGCGGGTACGAACACTGAAGCTTTCTTT.